This entry describes one T cell receptor beta chain. The data originate from a study of blood T cell repertoires in COVID-19. Study context: Sites in the United States, Italy and Spain provided acute and convalescent COVID-19 samples.

Between the trimmed V and J ends, which lost 1 base and 1 base, there was a span of 7 bases. This CDR3 has 13 amino acids. Germline lookup yields CDR1 GTSNPN and CDR2 SVGIG (reference sequence). Source study methods: Reference gene primer amplification in the assay estimated nucleated cell counts. Profiled with immunoSEQ multiplex PCR; TCRdb holds only in-frame clones, not every one. The V and J calls and the clone size are those of that table, but D and trimming were determined from the DNA. Seen here are about 47,000 clones, less than 85% observed once, and the top ten hold 2.5% to 3%. The chain links TRBV30 to TRBJ1-1; D remains ambiguous. The origin of this receptor is a man in his fifties with acute or convalescent COVID-19. Sequencing input: peripheral blood. CDR3 in amino acids: CAWSAQTNTEAFF. In nucleotides, the CDR3 is TGTGCCTGGAGTGCACAAACGAACACTGAAGCTTTCTTT.